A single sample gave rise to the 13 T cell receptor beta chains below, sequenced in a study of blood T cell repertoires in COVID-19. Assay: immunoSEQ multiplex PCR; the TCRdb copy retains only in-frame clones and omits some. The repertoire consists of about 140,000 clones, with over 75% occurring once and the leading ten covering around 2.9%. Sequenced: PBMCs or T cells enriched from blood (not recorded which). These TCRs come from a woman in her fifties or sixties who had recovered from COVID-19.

The CDR3 reads CASSPTERNQPQHF. The CDR3 DNA reads TGTGCCAGCAGCCCCACAGAGCGCAATCAGCCCCAGCATTTT. The chain carries TRBV3-1 (or the pseudogene TRBV3-2) and TRBJ1-5; D gene ambiguous. Germline loops: CDR1 LGHDT, CDR2 YNNKEL (reference sequence). This CDR3 has 14 residues. Trimming removed 4 bases at V and 2 bases at J, with 9 bases between.

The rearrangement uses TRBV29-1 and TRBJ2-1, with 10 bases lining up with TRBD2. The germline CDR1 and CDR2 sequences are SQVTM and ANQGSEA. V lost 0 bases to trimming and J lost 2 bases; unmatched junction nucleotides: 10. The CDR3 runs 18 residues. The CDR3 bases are TGCAGCGTTGAAGAGGGGGGGCGTAGCGGGAGGACCTACAATGAGCAGTTCTTC. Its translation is CSVEEGGRSGRTYNEQFF.

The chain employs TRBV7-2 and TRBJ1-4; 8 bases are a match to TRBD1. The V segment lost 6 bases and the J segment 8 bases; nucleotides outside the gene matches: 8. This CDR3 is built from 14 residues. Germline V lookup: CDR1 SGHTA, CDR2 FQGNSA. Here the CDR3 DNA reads TGTGCCAGCAGGTCCGGACAGGGCTCGGAAAAACTGTTTTTT. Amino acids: CASRSGQGSEKLFF.

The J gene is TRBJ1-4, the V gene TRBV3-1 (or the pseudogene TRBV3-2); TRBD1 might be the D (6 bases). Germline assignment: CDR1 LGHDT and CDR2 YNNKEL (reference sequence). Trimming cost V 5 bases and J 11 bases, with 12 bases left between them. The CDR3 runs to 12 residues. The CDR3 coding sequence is TGTGCCAGCAGCGTACAGGGCGGGAAACTGTTTTTT. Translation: CASSVQGGKLFF.

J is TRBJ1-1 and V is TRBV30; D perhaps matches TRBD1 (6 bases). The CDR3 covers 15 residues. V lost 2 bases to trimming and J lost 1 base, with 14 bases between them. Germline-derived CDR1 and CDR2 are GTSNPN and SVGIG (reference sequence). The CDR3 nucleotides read TGTGCCTGGAGTCCCAGAATGACAGGGAACACTGAAGCTTTCTTT. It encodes CAWSPRMTGNTEAFF.

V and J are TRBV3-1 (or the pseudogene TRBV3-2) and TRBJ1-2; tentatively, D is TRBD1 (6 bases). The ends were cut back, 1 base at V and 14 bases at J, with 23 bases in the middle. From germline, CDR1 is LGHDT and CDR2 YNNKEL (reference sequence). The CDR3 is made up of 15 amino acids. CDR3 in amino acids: CASSQGMRGRGLRTF. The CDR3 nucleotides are TGTGCCAGCAGCCAAGGCATGCGGGGGCGCGGATTGCGGACCTTC.

Here the CDR3 DNA reads TGTGCCAGCAGCTCCGCCGGACACCGTGTCGCCTACGAGCAGTACTTC. It yields the protein CASSSAGHRVAYEQYF. The rearrangement joins TRBV7-8 to TRBJ2-7; tentatively, D is TRBD1 (5 bases). V lost 4 bases, J lost 2 bases, and 18 bases lay in between. The CDR3 is made up of 16 amino acids. CDR1 is SGHVS, CDR2 FQNEAQ, per germline.

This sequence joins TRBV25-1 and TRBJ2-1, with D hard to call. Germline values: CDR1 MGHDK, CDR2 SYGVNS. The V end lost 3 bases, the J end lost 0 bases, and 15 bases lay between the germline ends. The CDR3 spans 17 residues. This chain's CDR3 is CASSDGARRSSYNEQFF. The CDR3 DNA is TGTGCCAGCAGTGATGGAGCAAGGCGGAGCTCCTACAATGAGCAGTTCTTC.

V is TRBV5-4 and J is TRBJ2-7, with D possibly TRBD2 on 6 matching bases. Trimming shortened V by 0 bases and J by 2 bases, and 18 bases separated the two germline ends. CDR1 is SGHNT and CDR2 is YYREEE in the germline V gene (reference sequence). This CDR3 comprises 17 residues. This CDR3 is CASSLGLRRGTTYEQYF. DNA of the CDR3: TGTGCCAGCAGCTTGGGGCTAAGGCGGGGCACCACCTACGAGCAGTACTTC.

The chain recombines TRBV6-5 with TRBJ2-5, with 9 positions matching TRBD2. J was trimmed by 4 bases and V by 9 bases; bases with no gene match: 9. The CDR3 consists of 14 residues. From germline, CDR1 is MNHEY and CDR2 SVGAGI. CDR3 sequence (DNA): TGTGCCAGATCTTTAGCGGGAGTTATAGAGACCCAGTACTTC. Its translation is CARSLAGVIETQYF.

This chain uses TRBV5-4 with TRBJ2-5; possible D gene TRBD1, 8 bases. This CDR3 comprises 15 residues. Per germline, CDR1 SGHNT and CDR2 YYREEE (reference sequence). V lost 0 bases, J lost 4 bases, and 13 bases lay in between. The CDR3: CASSLGTGRGETQYF. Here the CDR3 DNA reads TGTGCCAGCAGCTTGGGGACAGGGAGGGGAGAGACCCAGTACTTC.

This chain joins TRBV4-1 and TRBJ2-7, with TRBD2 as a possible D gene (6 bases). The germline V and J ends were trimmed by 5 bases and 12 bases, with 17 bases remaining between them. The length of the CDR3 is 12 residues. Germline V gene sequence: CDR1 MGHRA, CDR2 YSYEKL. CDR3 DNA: TGCGCCAGCAGCTCCCGGGACTCGAGGGTGTACTTC. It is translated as CASSSRDSRVYF.

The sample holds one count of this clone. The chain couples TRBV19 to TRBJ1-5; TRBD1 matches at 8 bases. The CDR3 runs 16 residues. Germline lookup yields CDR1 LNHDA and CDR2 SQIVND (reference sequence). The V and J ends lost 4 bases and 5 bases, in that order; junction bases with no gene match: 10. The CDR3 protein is CASSRRTGRDDQPQHF. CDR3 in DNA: TGTGCCAGTAGTAGAAGGACAGGGAGGGATGATCAGCCCCAGCATTTT.